This T cell receptor beta chain emerged from a study of shared clonotypes between healthy human individuals. CD45RO negativity and positive selection for CCR7 defined naive CD8 cells, a population that excluded terminally differentiated effector memory CD45RA+ cells. Repertoires were generated with immunoSEQ multiplex PCR, while TCRdb's copy carries only in-frame clones and drops some. The table records nearly 2 million clones, less than 95% of them present only once. Turning to this clone: Other nucleotide sequences in the sample specify the same CDR3.

The CDR3 consists of 13 residues. Trimming stripped 1 base from V and 3 bases from J, with 7 bases between. CDR1 is MGHRA and CDR2 is YSYEKL in the germline V gene. This clonotype was sampled from a man between 18 and 29 years old in good health. This rearrangement joins TRBV4-1 to TRBJ2-7, with D unresolved. The sequencing sample was made of naive CD8+ T cells sorted from blood. As DNA, the CDR3 is TGCGCCAGCAGCCAAGTGTCCAGCTACGAGCAGTACTTC. Amino acids: CASSQVSSYEQYF.